This T cell receptor beta chain was sequenced during a study of cytomegalovirus exposure and HLA in healthy donors. The V end was cut by 0 bases, the J end by 0 bases, with 18 bases between. The CDR3 contains 19 residues. The germline CDR1 and CDR2 sequences are MNHNS and SASEGT. PCR used 60 Vbeta primers and 13 Jbeta primers. Produced via immunoSEQ multiplex PCR; TCRdb's table is partial and in-frame only. The sample has about 100,000 clones; more than 75% are singletons. This clone showed up just a few times. Sequenced material: PBMCs. The sequence came from a woman aged 35 to 49 in good health and CMV-seronegative. V usage is TRBV6-1 and J usage is TRBJ2-1; the D gene is possibly TRBD2 (5 bases). The CDR3 coding sequence is TGTGCCAGCAGTGAAGCGCGAGGCGGAGGCTACAGCTCCTACAATGAGCAGTTCTTC. Translating it yields CASSEARGGGYSSYNEQFF.